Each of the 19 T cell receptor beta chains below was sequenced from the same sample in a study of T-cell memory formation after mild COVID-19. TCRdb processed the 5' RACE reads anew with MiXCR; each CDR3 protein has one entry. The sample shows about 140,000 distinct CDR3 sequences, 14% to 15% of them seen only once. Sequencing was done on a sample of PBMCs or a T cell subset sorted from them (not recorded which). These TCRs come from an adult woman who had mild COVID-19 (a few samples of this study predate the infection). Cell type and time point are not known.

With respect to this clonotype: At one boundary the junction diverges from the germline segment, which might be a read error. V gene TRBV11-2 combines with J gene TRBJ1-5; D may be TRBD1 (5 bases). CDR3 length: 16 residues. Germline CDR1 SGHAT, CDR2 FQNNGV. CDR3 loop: CASSLRAPLGDQPRHF. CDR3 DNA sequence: TGTGCCAGCAGCTTACGGGCCCCTTTGGGGGATCAGCCCCGGCATTTT.

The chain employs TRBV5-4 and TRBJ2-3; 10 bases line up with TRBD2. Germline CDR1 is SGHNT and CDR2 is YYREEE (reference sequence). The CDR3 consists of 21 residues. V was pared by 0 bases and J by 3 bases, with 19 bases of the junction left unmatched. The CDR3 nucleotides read TGTGCCAGCAGCTTGGCAACTATCCTAGCGGGGGCCAGAAGGGGGACAGATACGCAGTATTTT. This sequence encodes CASSLATILAGARRGTDTQYF.

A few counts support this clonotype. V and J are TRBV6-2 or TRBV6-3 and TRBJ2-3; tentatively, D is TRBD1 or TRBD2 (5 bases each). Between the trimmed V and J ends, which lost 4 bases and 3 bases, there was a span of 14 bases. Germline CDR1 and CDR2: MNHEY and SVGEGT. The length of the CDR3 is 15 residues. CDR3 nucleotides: TGTGCCAGCAGTTTCGGGGCCGCGGATACAGATACGCAGTATTTT. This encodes CASSFGAADTDTQYF.

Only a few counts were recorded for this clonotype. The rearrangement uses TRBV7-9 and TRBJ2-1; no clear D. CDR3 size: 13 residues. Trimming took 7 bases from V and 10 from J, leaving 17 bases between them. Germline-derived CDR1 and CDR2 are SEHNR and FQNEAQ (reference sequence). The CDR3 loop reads CASTQDMVEEQFF. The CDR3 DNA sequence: TGTGCCAGCACCCAAGACATGGTGGAAGAGCAGTTCTTC.

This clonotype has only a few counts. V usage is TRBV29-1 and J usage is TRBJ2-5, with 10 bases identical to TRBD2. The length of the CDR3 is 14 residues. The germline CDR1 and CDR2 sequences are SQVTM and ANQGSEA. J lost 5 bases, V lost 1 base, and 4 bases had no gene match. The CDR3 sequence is CSVEGLAGVETQYF. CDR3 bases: TGCAGCGTTGAAGGGCTAGCGGGAGTCGAGACCCAGTACTTC.

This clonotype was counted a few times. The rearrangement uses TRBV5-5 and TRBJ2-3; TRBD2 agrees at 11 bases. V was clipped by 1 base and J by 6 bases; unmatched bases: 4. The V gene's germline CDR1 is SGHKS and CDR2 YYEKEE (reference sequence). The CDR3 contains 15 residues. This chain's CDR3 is CASSLPGTSGDTQYF. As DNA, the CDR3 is TGTGCCAGCAGCTTGCCCGGGACTAGCGGTGATACGCAGTATTTT.

The CDR3 sequence is CASSLEDPRLADLYEQYF. In nucleotides, the CDR3 is TGTGCCAGCAGCTTAGAGGATCCCCGACTAGCGGATCTCTACGAGCAGTACTTC. The chain combines TRBV7-9 with TRBJ2-7; 9 bases fit TRBD2. CDR1 is SEHNR and CDR2 is FQNEAQ in the germline V gene (reference sequence). The ends lost 1 base at V and 3 bases at J; junction bases unmatched: 13. The CDR3 covers 18 residues.

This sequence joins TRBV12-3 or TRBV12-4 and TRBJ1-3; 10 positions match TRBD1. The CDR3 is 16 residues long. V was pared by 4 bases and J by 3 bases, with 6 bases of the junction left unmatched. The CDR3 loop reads CASSWDRGNGGNTIYF. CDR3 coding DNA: TGTGCCAGCAGTTGGGACAGGGGAAATGGTGGAAACACCATATATTTT.

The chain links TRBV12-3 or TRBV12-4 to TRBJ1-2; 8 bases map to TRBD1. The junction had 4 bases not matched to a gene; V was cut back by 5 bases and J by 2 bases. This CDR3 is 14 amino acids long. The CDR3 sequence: CASSPTGANYGYTF. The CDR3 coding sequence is TGTGCCAGCAGTCCGACAGGGGCCAACTATGGCTACACCTTC.

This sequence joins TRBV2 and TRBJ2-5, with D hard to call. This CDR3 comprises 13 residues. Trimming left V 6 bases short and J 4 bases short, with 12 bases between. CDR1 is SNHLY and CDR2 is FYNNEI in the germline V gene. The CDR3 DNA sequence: TGTGCCAGCAGGGACGGTACGCGAGAGACCCAGTACTTC. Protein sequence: CASRDGTRETQYF.

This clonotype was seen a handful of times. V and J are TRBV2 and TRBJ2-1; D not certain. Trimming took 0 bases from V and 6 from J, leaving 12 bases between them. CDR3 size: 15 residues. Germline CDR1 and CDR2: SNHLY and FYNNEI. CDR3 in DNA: TGTGCCAGCAGTGAAGCCCCGGAGTGGACCAATGAGCAGTTCTTC. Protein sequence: CASSEAPEWTNEQFF.

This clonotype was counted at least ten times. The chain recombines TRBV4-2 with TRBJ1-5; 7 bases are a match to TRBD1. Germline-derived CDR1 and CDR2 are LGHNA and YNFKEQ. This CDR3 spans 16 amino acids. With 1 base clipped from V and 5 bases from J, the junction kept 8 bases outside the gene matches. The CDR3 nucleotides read TGTGCCAGCAGCCAAGGGGCGGGACAGCTGGATCAGCCCCAGCATTTT. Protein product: CASSQGAGQLDQPQHF.

The chain's CDR3 is CASSDGTSGYNEQFF. The DNA of the CDR3 is TGCGCCAGCAGCGACGGGACTAGCGGATACAATGAGCAGTTCTTC. This chain links TRBV5-1 with TRBJ2-1, with 11 positions matching TRBD2. The CDR3 totals 15 residues. V was pared by 4 bases and J by 4 bases, with 4 bases of the junction left unmatched. CDR1 is SGHRS, CDR2 YFSETQ, per germline.

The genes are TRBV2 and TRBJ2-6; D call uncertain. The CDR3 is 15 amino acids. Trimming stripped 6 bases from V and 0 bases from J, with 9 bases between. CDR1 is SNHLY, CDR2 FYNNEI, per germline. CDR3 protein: CASRRASSGANVLTF. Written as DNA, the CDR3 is TGTGCCAGCAGGAGAGCCTCCTCTGGGGCCAACGTCCTGACTTTC. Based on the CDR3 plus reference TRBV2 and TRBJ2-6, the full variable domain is EPEVTQTPSHQVTQMGQEVILRCVPISNHLYFYWYRQILGQKVEFLVSFYNNEISEKSEIFDDQFSVERPDGSNFTLKIRSTKLEDSAMYFCASRRASSGANVLTFGAGSRLTVL.

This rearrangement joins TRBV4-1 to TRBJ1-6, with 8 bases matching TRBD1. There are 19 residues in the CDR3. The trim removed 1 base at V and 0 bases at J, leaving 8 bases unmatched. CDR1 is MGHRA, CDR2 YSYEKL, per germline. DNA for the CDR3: TGCGCCAGCAGCCAAGCTGGGACAGGTCGCGGCTCCTATAATTCACCCCTCCACTTT. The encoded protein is CASSQAGTGRGSYNSPLHF.

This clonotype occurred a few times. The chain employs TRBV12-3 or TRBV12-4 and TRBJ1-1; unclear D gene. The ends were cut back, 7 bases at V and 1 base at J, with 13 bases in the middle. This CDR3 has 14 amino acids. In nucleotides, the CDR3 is TGTGCCAGCATCGCCTCTATTGGGAACACTGAAGCTTTCTTT. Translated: CASIASIGNTEAFF.

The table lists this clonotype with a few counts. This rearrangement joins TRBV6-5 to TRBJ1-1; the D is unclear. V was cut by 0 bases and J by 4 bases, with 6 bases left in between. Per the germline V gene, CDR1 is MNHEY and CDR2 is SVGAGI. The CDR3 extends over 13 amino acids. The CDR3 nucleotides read TGTGCCAGCAGTTACTCTCGGGGCACTGAAGCTTTCTTT. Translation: CASSYSRGTEAFF.

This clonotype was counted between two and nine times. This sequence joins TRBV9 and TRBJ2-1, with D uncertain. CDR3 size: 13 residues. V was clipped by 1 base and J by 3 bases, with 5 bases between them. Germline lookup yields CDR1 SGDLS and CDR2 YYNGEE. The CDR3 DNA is TGTGCCAGCAGCGTAAGCGACTACAATGAGCAGTTCTTC. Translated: CASSVSDYNEQFF.

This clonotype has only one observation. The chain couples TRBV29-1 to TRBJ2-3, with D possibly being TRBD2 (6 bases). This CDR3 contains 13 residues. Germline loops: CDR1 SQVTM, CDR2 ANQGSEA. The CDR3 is CTSLAPSTDTQYF. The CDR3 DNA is TGCACATCCCTAGCGCCCAGCACAGATACGCAGTATTTT.